The clone carrying this T cell receptor (beta chain) was picked up a small number of times. Its antigen is unidentified. The sample belongs to a study of T cells after yellow fever vaccination. Study results and limitations: Post-booster repertoires again held most primary-vaccination clones (roughly 96% CD4, roughly 88% CD8). A minor fraction of clonotypes spanned both CD4 and CD8 compartments.

MiXCR was run by TCRdb on the 5' RACE reads, yielding one entry per CDR3 protein. The sample yields 450,000 to 600,000 distinct CDR3 sequences, about 13% seen once. In germline, CDR1 is MNHEY, CDR2 SVGEGT. The CDR3 spans 16 residues. Trimming at V came to 5 bases and at J to 6 bases, leaving 8 bases not matched to a gene. The clonotype comes from a young man who received the YFV17D yellow fever vaccine. The sample in question was PBMCs, obtained on the day of the yellow fever booster vaccination. The chain links TRBV6-2 or TRBV6-3 to TRBJ2-4; 12 bases line up with TRBD2. The CDR3 here is CASSRRLAGALNIQYF. The CDR3 bases are TGTGCCAGCAGTAGAAGACTAGCGGGAGCTTTAAACATTCAGTACTTC.